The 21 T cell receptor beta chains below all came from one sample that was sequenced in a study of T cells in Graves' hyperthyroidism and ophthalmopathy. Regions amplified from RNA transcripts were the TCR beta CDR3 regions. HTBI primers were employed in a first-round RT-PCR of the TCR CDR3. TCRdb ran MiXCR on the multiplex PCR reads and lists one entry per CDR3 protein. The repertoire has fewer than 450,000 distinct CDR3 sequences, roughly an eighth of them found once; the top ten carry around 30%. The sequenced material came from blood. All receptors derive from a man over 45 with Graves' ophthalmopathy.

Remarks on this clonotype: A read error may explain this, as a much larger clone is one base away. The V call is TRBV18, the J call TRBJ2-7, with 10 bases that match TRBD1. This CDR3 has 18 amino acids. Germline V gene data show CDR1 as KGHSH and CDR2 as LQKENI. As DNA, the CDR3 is TGTGCCAGCTCACCACCGGGACAGGGGCCCCTTAGCTCCTACAAGCAGTACTTC. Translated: CASSPPGQGPLSSYKQYF.

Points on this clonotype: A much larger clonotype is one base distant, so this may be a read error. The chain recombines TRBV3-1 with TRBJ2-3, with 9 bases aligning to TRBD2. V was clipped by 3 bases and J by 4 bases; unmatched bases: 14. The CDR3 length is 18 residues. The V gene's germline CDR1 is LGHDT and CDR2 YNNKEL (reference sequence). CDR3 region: CASSQTRKGGRAADTQYF. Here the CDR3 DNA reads TGTGCCAGCAGCCAGACCCGAAAAGGCGGGAGGGCCGCAGATACGCAGTATTTT.

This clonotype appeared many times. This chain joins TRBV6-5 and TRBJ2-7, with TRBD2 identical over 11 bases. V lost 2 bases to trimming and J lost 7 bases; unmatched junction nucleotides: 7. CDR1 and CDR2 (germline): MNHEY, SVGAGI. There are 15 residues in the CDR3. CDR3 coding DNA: TGTGCCAGCAGTTACCTAGCGGGAGGAGTAAGAGAGCAGTACTTC. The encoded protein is CASSYLAGGVREQYF.

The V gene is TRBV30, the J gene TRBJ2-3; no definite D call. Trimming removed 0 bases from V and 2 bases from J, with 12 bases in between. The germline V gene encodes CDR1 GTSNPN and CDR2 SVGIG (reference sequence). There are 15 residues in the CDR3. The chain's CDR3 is CAWSVSGSATDTQYF. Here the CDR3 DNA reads TGTGCCTGGAGTGTATCGGGTTCGGCCACAGATACGCAGTATTTT.

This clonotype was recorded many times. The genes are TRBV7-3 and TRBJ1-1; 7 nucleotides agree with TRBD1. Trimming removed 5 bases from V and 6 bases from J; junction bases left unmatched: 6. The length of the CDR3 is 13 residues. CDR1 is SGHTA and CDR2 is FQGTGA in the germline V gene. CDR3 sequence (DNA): TGTGCCAGCAGCGCCCCGGACAGGTCTGAAGCTTTCTTT. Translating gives CASSAPDRSEAFF.

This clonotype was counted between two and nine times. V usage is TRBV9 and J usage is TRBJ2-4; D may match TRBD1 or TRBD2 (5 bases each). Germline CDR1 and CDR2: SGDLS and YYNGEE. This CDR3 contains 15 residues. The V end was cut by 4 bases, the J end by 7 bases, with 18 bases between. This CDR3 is CASSPSGTPGNIQYF. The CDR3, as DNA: TGTGCCAGCAGCCCGTCCGGGACCCCCGGGAACATTCAGTACTTC.

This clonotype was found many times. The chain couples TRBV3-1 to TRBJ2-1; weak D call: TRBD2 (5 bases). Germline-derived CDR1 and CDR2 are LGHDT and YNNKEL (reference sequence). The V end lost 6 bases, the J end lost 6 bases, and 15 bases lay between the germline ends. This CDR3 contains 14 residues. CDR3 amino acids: CASSRLREGNEQFF. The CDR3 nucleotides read TGTGCCAGCAGTCGACTCAGAGAGGGCAATGAGCAGTTCTTC.

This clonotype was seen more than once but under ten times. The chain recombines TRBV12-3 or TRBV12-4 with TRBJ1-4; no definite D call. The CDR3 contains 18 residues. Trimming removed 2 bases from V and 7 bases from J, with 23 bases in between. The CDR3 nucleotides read TGTGCCAGCAGTTTATACCCTCCCGGGAGGGCCGGTATTGAAAAACTGTTTTTT. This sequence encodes CASSLYPPGRAGIEKLFF.

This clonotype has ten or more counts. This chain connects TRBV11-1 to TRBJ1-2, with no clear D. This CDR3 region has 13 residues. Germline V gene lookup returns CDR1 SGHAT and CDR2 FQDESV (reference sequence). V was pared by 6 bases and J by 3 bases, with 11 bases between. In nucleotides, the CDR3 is TGTGCCAGCAGTCTATCGAGGGACTATGGCTACACCTTC. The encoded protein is CASSLSRDYGYTF. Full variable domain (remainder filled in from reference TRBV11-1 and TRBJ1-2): EAEVAQSPRYKITEKSQAVAFWCDPISGHATLYWYRQILGQGPELLVQFQDESVVDDSQLPKDRFSAERLKGVDSTLKIQPAELGDSAMYLCASSLSRDYGYTFGSGTRLTVV.

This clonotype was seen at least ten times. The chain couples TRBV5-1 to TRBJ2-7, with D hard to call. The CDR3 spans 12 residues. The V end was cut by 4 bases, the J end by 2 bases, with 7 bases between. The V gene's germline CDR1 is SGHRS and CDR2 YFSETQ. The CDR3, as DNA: TGCGCCAGCAGCATAGGACCCTACGAGCAGTACTTC. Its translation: CASSIGPYEQYF.

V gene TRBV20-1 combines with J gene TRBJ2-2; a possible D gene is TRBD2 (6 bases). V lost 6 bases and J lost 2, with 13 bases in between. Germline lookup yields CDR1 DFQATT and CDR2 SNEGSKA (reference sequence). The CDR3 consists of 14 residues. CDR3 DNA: TGCAGTGCAAGGAGGGAATACAACACCGGGGAGCTGTTTTTT. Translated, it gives CSARREYNTGELFF.

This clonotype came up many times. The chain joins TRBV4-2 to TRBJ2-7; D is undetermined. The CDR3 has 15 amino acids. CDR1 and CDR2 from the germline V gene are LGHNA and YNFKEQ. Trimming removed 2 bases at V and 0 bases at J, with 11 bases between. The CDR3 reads CASSQSAESSYEQYF. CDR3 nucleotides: TGTGCCAGCAGCCAATCCGCGGAAAGCTCCTACGAGCAGTACTTC.

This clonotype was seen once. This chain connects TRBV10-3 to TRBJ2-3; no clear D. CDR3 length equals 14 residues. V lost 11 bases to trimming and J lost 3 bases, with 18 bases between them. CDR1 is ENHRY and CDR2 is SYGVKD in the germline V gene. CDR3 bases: TGTGCCCGCCGACTGGCCGTTGGGACAGATACGCAGTATTTT. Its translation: CARRLAVGTDTQYF.

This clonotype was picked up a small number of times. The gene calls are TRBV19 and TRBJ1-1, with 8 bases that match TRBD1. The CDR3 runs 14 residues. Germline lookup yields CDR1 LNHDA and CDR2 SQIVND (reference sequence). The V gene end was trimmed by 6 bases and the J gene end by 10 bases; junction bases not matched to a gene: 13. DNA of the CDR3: TGTGCCAGTAGGGGGGGACAGGCTTCTTACGGAGCTTTCTTT. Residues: CASRGGQASYGAFF. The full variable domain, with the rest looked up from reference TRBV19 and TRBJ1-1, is DGGITQSPKYLFRKEGQNVTLSCEQNLNHDAMYWYRQDPGQGLRLIYYSQIVNDFQKGDIAEGYSVSREKKESFPLTVTSAQKNPTAFYLCASRGGQASYGAFFGQGTRLTVV.

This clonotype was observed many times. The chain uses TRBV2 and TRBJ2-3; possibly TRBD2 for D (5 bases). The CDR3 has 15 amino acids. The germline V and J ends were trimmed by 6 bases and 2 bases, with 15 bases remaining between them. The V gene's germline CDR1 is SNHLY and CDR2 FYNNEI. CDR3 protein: CASSDPGTFTDTQYF. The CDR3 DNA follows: TGTGCCAGCAGCGACCCGGGAACTTTCACAGATACGCAGTATTTT.

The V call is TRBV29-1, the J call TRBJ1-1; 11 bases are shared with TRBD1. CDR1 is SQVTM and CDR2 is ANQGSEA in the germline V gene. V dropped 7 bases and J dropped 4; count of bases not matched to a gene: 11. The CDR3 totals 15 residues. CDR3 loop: CSGRTGGLGGTEAFF. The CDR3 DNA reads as TGCAGCGGCCGGACAGGGGGCTTAGGTGGCACTGAAGCTTTCTTT.

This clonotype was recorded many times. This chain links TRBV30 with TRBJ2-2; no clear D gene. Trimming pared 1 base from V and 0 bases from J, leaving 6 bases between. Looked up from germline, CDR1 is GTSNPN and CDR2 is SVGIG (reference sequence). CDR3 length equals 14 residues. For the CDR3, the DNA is TGTGCCTGGAGTGGGGTTGCGAACACCGGGGAGCTGTTTTTT. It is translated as CAWSGVANTGELFF.

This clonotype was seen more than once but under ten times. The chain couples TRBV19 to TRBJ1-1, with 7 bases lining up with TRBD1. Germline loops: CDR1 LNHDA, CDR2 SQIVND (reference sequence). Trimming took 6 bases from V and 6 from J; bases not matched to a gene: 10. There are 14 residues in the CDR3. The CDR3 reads CASSHERQGPEAFF. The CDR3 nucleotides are TGTGCCAGTAGCCATGAACGACAGGGCCCTGAAGCTTTCTTT.

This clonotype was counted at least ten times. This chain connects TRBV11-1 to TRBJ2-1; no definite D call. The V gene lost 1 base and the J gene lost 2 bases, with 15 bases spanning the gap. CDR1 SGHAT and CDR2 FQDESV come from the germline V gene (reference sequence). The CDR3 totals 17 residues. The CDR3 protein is CASSLGVRQSPYNEQFF. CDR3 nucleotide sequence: TGTGCCAGCAGCTTAGGGGTGCGCCAGAGTCCCTACAATGAGCAGTTCTTC. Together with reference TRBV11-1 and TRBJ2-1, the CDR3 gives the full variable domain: EAEVAQSPRYKITEKSQAVAFWCDPISGHATLYWYRQILGQGPELLVQFQDESVVDDSQLPKDRFSAERLKGVDSTLKIQPAELGDSAMYLCASSLGVRQSPYNEQFFGPGTRLTVL.

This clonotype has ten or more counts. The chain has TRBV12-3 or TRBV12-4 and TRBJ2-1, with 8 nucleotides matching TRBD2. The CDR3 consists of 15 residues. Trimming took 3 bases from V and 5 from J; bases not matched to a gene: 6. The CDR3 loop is CASSLAGGQNNEQFF. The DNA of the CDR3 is TGTGCCAGCAGTTTGGCGGGAGGCCAAAACAATGAGCAGTTCTTC.

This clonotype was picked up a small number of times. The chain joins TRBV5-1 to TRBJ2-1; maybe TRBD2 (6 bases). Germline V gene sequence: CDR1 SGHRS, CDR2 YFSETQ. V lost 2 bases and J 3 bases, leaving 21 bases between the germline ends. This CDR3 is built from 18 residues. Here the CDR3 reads CASSFGLASGQLYNEQFF. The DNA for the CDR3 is TGCGCCAGCAGCTTTGGGCTAGCGTCCGGACAACTCTACAATGAGCAGTTCTTC.